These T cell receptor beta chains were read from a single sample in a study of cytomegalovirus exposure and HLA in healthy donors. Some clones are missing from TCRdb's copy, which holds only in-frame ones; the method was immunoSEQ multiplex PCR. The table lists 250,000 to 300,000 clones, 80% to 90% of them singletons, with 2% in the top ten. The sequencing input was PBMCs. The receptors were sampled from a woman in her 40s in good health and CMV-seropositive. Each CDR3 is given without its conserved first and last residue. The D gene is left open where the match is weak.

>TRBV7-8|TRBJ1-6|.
ASSLVGVAGSSYNSPLH
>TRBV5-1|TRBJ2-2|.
ASSPPGVTTGELF
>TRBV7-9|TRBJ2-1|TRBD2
ASSLRALAGNEQF
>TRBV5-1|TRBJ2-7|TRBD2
ASHLGGEGSYEQY
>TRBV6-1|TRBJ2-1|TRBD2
ASSGTSGLYNEQF
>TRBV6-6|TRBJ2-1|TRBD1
ASRGPGTGAYNEQF
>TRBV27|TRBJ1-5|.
ASSWAGIPNQPQH
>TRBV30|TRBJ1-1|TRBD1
AWSPDRGGWGTEAF
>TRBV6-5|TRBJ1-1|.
ASSYGAQGTEAF
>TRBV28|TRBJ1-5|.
ASSSPQGSNQPQH
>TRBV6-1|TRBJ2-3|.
ASSDHYLATDTQY
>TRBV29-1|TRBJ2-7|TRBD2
SVAKREGSEQY
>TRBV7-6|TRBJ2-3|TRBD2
ASSSRTSGSGTDTQY
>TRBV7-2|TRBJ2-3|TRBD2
ASSLRLLAGADTQY
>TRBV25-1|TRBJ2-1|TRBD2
ASSELAVRAYNEQF
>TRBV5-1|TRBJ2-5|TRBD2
ASSKAGEETQY
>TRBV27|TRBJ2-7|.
ASKNTTGSYEQY
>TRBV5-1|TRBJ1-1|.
ASSLLPSLNTEAF
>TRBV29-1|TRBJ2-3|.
SVAVSADTQY
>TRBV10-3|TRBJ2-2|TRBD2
AISDGTSGRSTGELF
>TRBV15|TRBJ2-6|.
ATSRDGAVPTSGANVLT
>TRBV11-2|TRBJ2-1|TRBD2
ASSRGAGGWNEQF
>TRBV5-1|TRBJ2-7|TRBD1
ASSLEDRSHEQY
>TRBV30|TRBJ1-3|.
AWGQAGNTIY
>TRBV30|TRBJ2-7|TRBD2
AWTPLAGGRIYEQY